This T cell receptor (beta chain) was identified in a study of blood T cell repertoires in COVID-19. Germline CDR1 and CDR2: SGHRS and YFSETQ. Trimming shortened V by 0 bases and J by 5 bases, and 9 bases separated the two germline ends. The CDR3 is made up of 15 amino acids. Libraries were prepared by immunoSEQ multiplex PCR; TCRdb keeps only in-frame clonotypes and omits some of them. The sample has about 130,000 clones, around 89% seen once. Sequencing was carried out using peripheral blood. The sequence derives from a man in his sixties with COVID-19, enrolled during active disease. The gene calls are TRBV5-1 and TRBJ1-6; the D gene is possibly TRBD1 (5 bases). For the CDR3, the DNA is TGCGCCAGCAGCTTGGCGGCGACAGATAATTCACCCCTCCACTTT. Translation gives CASSLAATDNSPLHF.